Sequencing of this T cell receptor beta chain was carried out in a study of blood T cell repertoires in COVID-19. Study as a whole: The analysed material was cDNA or gDNA that came from T cells, B-cell-depleted T cells, or PBMCs.

This CDR3 has 13 amino acids. Per germline, CDR1 LGHDT and CDR2 YNNKEL (reference sequence). V was clipped by 6 bases and J by 4 bases, with 12 bases between them. Clones were read by immunoSEQ multiplex PCR, and TCRdb kept only the in-frame ones, dropping some. This table holds 430,000 or so clones, around 87% found once. The origin of this receptor is a woman in her forties who had recovered from COVID-19. The chain recombines TRBV3-1 (or the pseudogene TRBV3-2) with TRBJ2-5, with D possibly being TRBD1 (6 bases). The sample comprised PBMCs or T cells enriched from blood (not recorded which). This CDR3 is CASRHRVGETQYF. CDR3 nucleotide sequence: TGTGCCAGCAGACACAGGGTAGGAGAGACCCAGTACTTC.